Listed below are T cell receptor beta chains from one sample, sequenced in a study of regulatory T cells in long-lasting Graves disease. Each CDR3 protein gets one entry after TCRdb re-called the multiplex PCR reads with MiXCR. The sample records some 410,000 distinct CDR3 sequences, about 17% being singletons. This sample also belongs to another study, concerning T cells in Graves' hyperthyroidism and ophthalmopathy.

The sequenced sample was peripheral blood mononuclear cells (PBMCs), obtained at new diagnosis, from a patient treated with antithyroid drugs. The receptors here all came from a woman between 25 and 40 years old with Graves disease. Each CDR3 is given with its conserved first and last residue. A D gene is named only where the DNA matches it firmly. The listing skips clone size in some rows; elsewhere it reads once, few, many or a size class.

v_call	d_call	j_call	clone_size	cdr3_nt	cdr3_aa
TRBV20-1	NA	TRBJ2-7	many	TGCAGTGCTAGAGATCATGGCTTCCTCTCCAACTACGAGCAGTACTTC	CSARDHGFLSNYEQYF
TRBV20-1	TRBD2	TRBJ2-7	many	TGCAGTGCCCCAAACTTGGGACTAGCGGCCTACGAGCAGTACTTC	CSAPNLGLAAYEQYF
TRBV20-1	NA	TRBJ2-4	many	TGCAGTGCAGGGGTCGCGGGCAAGGAACTAGCCAAAAACATTCAGTACTTC	CSAGVAGKELAKNIQYF
TRBV12-3/TRBV12-4	NA	TRBJ2-5	few	TGTGCCAGCACCCTCCGAGGGGCTTACCAAGAGACCCAGTACTTC	CASTLRGAYQETQYF
TRBV28	TRBD2	TRBJ2-7	many	TGTGCCAGCACTGGGGCGGATAGCGGGCCTAAAAGGCTAGACTACGAGCAGTACTTC	CASTGADSGPKRLDYEQYF
TRBV10-3	NA	TRBJ1-1	many	TGTGCCATCAGTGAGTCGACAGGAAGGAAAAACACTGAAGCTTTCTTT	CAISESTGRKNTEAFF
TRBV7-8	NA	TRBJ2-2	many	TGTGCCAGCATTGGGACCAACACCGGGGAGCTGTTTTTT	CASIGTNTGELFF
TRBV15	NA	TRBJ1-3	NA	TGTGCCACCAGCAGAGTTCGCAGGTCTGGAAACACCATATATTTT	CATSRVRRSGNTIYF
TRBV30	NA	TRBJ1-5	many	TGTGCCTGGAGTGCGGCGGGGGGACCAAGCCAGGACAAACCCCAGCATTTT	CAWSAAGGPSQDKPQHF
TRBV6-1	NA	TRBJ2-1	many	TGTGCCAGCAGTCACCGAAGGCCGACCTACCCAAATGAGCAGTTCTTC	CASSHRRPTYPNEQFF
TRBV14	NA	TRBJ2-5	NA	TGTGCCAGCAGCCAATTCCCCAAAACAGGACGGACCCAAGAGACCCAGTACTTC	CASSQFPKTGRTQETQYF
TRBV7-9	NA	TRBJ2-6	NA	TGTGCCAGCAGCTTAGGGACTTACCGCTCTGGGGCCAACGTCCTGACTTTC	CASSLGTYRSGANVLTF
TRBV7-9	TRBD2	TRBJ2-1	many	TGTGCCAGCAGCCCCAGCGGGACTAACTCCTACAATGAGCAGTTCTTC	CASSPSGTNSYNEQFF
TRBV6-1	NA	TRBJ2-7	many	TGTGCCAGCAGTAAAGGGTGGGCCGGCGACGAGCAGTACTTC	CASSKGWAGDEQYF
TRBV6-2/TRBV6-3	NA	TRBJ2-4	NA	TGTGCCAGCAGTTACTTAAGGGGCCCCAAAAACATTCAGTACTTC	CASSYLRGPKNIQYF
TRBV28	NA	TRBJ2-5	many	TGTGCCAGCACCAAGGGTTGGGAGACCCAGTACTTC	CASTKGWETQYF
TRBV2	NA	TRBJ1-2	many	TGTGCCAGCAGTGCCTCGGGAAGGGGCTATGGCTACACCTTC	CASSASGRGYGYTF
TRBV24-1	NA	TRBJ2-1	NA	TGTGCCACCAGTCCCCGACAGGAGGACAATGAGCAGTTCTTC	CATSPRQEDNEQFF
TRBV3-1	NA	TRBJ2-1	many	TGTGCCAGCAGCCAACTACGGACTGGAGGTGATGAGCAGTTCTTC	CASSQLRTGGDEQFF
TRBV7-2	NA	TRBJ2-5	many	TGTGCCAGCAGCGTATATAAAGAGACCCAGTACTTC	CASSVYKETQYF
TRBV3-1	NA	TRBJ2-2	many	TGTGCCAGCAGCCACACAGGGACGGGGGAGCTGTTTTTT	CASSHTGTGELFF
TRBV3-1	NA	TRBJ1-1	many	TGTGCCAGCAGCCGGCCAGGGAGGAGCACTGAAGCTTTCTTT	CASSRPGRSTEAFF